The entry that follows covers one T cell receptor beta chain sequence. Its cognate antigen is unknown. This sample is part of a study of T cells in Graves' hyperthyroidism and ophthalmopathy. Amplification targeted TCR beta CDR3 regions from RNA transcripts. The HTBI primer set served for first-round RT-PCR of the TCR CDR3. TCRdb fed the multiplex PCR reads into MiXCR, producing one record per CDR3 protein. The table records around 450,000 distinct CDR3 sequences, approximately 14% of them present only once. Study results and limitations: A median 6.5 months before onset, the model predicted ophthalmopathy. Separating ophthalmopathy from stable hyperthyroidism was achieved by a 13 V-J model. Blood shared most expanded thyroid clonotypes above 0.001.

Newly diagnosed hyperthyroidism patients aged 18 to 65 years had disease lasting under 2 months. Germline V lookup: CDR1 SQVTM, CDR2 ANQGSEA. V dropped 7 bases and J dropped 8 bases, with 14 bases sitting between them. CDR3 size: 11 residues. The rearrangement uses TRBV29-1 and TRBJ1-2; a weak D match, TRBD1 (5 bases). The origin of this receptor is a woman aged 18 to 35 with Graves' hyperthyroidism. The specimen sequenced was blood. The CDR3 region is CSASSGRGYTF. The CDR3 nucleotides are TGCAGCGCTTCATCGGGGCGCGGCTACACCTTC.